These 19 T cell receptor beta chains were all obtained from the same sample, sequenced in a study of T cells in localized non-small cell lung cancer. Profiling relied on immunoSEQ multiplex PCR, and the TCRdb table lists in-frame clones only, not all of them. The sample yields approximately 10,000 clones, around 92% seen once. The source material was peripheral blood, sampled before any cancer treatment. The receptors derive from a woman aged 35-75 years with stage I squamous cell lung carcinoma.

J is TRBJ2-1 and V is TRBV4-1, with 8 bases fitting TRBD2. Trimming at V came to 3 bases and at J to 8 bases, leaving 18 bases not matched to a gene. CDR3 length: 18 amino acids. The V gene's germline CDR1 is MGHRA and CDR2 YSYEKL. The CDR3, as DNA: TGCGCCAGCAGCCAGTCCCCCCAGGCGGGGGGCGTATCCGATGAGCAGTTCTTC. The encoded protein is CASSQSPQAGGVSDEQFF.

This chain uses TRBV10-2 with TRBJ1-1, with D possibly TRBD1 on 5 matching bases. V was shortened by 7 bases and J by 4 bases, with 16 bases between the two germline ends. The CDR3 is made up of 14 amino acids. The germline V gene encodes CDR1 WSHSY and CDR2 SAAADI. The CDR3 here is CASTQVGMGTEAFF. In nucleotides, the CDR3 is TGCGCCAGCACACAGGTGGGAATGGGCACTGAAGCTTTCTTT.

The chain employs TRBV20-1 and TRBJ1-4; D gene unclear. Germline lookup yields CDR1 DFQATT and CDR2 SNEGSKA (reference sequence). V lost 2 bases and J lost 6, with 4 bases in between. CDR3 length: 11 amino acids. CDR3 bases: TGCAGTGCTAGAAACGATGAAAAACTGTTTTTT. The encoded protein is CSARNDEKLFF.

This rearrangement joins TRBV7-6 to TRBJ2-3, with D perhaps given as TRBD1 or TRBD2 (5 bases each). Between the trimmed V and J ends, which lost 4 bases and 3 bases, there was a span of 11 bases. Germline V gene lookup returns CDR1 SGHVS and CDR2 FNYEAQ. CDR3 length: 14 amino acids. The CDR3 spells CASSYSWGTDTQYF. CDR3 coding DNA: TGTGCCAGCAGCTATAGCTGGGGGACAGATACGCAGTATTTT.

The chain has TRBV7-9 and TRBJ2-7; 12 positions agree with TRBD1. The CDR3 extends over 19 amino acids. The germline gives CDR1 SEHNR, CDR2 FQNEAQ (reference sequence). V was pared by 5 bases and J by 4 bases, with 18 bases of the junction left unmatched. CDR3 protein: CASSLTEAGTGGIVYEQYF. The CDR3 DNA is TGTGCCAGCAGCCTAACCGAAGCCGGGACAGGGGGCATAGTGTACGAGCAGTACTTC.

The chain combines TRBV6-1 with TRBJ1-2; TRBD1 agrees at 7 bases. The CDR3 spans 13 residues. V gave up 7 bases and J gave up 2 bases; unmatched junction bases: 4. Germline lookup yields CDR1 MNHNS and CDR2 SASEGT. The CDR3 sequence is CASISQGNYGYTF. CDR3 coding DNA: TGTGCCAGCATTTCACAGGGGAACTATGGCTACACCTTC.

As DNA, the CDR3 is TGTGCCAGCAGCTTAGTGGCCGGGTCAGAGACCCAGTACTTC. Protein product: CASSLVAGSETQYF. This chain links TRBV11-3 with TRBJ2-5; D not certain. V lost 1 base to trimming and J lost 4 bases, with 10 bases between them. CDR1 is SGHNT, CDR2 YENEEA, per germline. The CDR3 extends over 14 amino acids.

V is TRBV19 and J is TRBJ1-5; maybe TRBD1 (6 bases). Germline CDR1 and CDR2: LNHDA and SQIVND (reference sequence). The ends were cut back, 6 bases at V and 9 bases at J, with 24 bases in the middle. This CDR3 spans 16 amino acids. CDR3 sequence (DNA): TGTGCCAGTAGGAATGACAGGCGAGGTGATCAGCCGCCCCAGCATTTT. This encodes CASRNDRRGDQPPQHF.

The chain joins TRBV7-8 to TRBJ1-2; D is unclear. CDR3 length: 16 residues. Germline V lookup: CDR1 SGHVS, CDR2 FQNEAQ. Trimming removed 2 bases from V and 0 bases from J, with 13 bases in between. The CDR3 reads CASSLNPTEANYGYTF. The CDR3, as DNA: TGTGCCAGCAGCTTAAATCCTACGGAAGCTAACTATGGCTACACCTTC. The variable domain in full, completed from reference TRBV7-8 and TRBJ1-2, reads GAGVSQSPRYKVAKRGQDVALRCDPISGHVSLFWYQQALGQGPEFLTYFQNEAQLDKSGLPSDRFFAERPEGSVSTLKIQRTQQEDSAVYLCASSLNPTEANYGYTFGSGTRLTVV.

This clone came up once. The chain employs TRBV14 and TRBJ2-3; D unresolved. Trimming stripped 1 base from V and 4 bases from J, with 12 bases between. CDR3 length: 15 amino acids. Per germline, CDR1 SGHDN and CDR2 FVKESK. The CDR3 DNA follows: TGTGCCAGCAGCCAAGTTGGGCAGTACGCAGATACGCAGTATTTT. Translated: CASSQVGQYADTQYF.

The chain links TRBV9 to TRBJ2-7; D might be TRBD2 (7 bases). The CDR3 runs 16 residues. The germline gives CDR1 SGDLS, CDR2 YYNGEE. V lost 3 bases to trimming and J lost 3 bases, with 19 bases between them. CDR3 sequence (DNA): TGTGCCAGCAGCGCTGACTCAAGGGGGGGTCACTACGAGCAGTACTTC. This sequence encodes CASSADSRGGHYEQYF.

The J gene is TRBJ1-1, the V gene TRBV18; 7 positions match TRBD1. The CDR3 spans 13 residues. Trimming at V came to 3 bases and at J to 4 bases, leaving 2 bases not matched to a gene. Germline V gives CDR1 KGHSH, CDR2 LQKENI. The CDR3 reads CASSPRGSTEAFF. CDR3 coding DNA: TGTGCCAGCTCACCCAGGGGGAGCACTGAAGCTTTCTTT.

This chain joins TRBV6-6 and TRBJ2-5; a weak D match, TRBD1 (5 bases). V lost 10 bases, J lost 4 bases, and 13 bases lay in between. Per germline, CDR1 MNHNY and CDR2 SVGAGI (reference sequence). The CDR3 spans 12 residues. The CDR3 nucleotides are TGTGCCACCAAGATAGGGGTAGAGACCCAGTACTTC. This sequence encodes CATKIGVETQYF.

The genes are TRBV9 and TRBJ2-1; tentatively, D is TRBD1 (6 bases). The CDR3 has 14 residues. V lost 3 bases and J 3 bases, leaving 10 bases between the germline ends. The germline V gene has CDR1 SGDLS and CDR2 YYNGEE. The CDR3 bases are TGTGCCAGCAGCGGGGGGCTCAGCTACAATGAGCAGTTCTTC. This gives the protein CASSGGLSYNEQFF.

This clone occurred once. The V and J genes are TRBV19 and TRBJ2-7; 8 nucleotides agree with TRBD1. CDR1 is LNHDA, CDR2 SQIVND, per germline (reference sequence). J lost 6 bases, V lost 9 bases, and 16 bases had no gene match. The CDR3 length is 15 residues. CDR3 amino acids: CASSYGTGHGVEQYF. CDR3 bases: TGTGCCAGCAGCTATGGGACAGGCCATGGAGTCGAGCAGTACTTC.

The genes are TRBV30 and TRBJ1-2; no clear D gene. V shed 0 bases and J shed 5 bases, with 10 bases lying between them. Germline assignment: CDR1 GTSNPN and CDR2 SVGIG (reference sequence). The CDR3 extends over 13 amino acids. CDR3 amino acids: CAWSVPGSYGYTF. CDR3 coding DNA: TGTGCCTGGAGTGTACCCGGGTCATATGGCTACACCTTC. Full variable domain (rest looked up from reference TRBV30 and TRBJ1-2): SQTIHQWPATLVQPVGSPLSLECTVEGTSNPNLYWYRQAAGRGLQLLFYSVGIGQISSEVPQNLSASRPQDRQFILSSKKLLLSDSGFYLCAWSVPGSYGYTFGSGTRLTVV.

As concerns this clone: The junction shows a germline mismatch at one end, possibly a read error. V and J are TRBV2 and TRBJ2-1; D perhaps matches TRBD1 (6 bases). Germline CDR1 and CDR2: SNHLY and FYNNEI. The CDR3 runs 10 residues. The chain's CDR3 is CASGDRQQFF. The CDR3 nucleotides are TGTGCCAGCGGTGACAGGCAGCAGTTCTTC.

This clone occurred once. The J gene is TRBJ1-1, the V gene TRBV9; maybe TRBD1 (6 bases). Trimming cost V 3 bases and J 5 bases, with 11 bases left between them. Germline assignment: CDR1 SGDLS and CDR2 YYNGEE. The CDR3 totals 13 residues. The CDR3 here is CASSGTVLTEAFF. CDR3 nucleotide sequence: TGTGCCAGCAGCGGGACAGTACTTACTGAAGCTTTCTTT.

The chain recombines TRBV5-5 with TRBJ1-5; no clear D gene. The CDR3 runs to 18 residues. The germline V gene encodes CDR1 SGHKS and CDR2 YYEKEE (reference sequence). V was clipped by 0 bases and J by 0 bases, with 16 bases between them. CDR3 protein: CASSLASTVPNSNQPQHF. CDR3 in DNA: TGTGCCAGCAGCTTGGCCAGCACAGTCCCGAATAGCAATCAGCCCCAGCATTTT.